A single sample is the source of the 32 T cell receptor beta chains below, sequenced in a study of graft-versus-host responses after intestinal transplantation. Clones were sequenced by immunoSEQ multiplex PCR, and TCRdb holds only the in-frame ones, with some missing. Among almost 70,000 clones listed, 80% to 95% were seen once. The sample here was bone marrow, taken less than 750 days after intestinal transplantation. Receptor source: a human patient who received an intestinal transplant, so some T cells may come from the graft donor.

The chain links TRBV2 to TRBJ1-4, with D unresolved. Germline CDR1 SNHLY, CDR2 FYNNEI. This CDR3 has 13 amino acids. Trimming stripped 10 bases from V and 0 bases from J, with 9 bases between. The CDR3 reads CATTTTTNEKLFF. Written as DNA, the CDR3 is TGTGCCACAACGACCACAACTAATGAAAAACTGTTTTTT.

The genes are TRBV5-1 and TRBJ2-7; tentative D call: TRBD1 (5 bases). Germline V gives CDR1 SGHRS, CDR2 YFSETQ. This CDR3 has 12 residues. V was shortened by 7 bases and J by 6 bases, with 14 bases between the two germline ends. The CDR3 nucleotides read TGCGCCAGCGGAGACCAGGGTAGCGAGCAGTACTTC. Translated: CASGDQGSEQYF. Together with reference TRBV5-1 and TRBJ2-7, the CDR3 gives the full variable domain: KAGVTQTPRYLIKTRGQQVTLSCSPISGHRSVSWYQQTPGQGLQFLFEYFSETQRNKGNFPGRFSGRQFSNSRSEMNVSTLELGDSALYLCASGDQGSEQYFGPGTRLTVT.

The CDR3: CASSPGTYEQYF. DNA of the CDR3: TGTGCCAGCAGCCCCGGGACCTACGAGCAGTACTTC. The gene calls are TRBV13 and TRBJ2-7; possible D gene TRBD2, 5 bases. In germline, CDR1 is PRHDT, CDR2 FYEKMQ (reference sequence). The CDR3 sequence is 12 residues long. V shed 5 bases and J shed 2 bases, with 7 bases lying between them.

This chain links TRBV6-1 with TRBJ2-7; 9 bases line up with TRBD2. V shed 8 bases and J 1 base; nucleotides not matched to a gene: 9. The CDR3 has 15 residues. Germline V CDR1 and CDR2: MNHNS, SASEGT. The CDR3 loop is CASCIAGALSYEQYF. Here the CDR3 DNA reads TGTGCCAGCTGTATAGCGGGAGCCTTATCCTACGAGCAGTACTTC.

The J gene is TRBJ1-3, the V gene TRBV7-9, with D unresolved. Germline V gene data show CDR1 as SEHNR and CDR2 as FQNEAQ (reference sequence). The CDR3 spans 18 residues. V gave up 3 bases and J gave up 0 bases, with 18 bases separating them. Written as DNA, the CDR3 is TGTGCCAGCAGCTTTTATATGAATGACGGCAGCTCTGGAAACACCATATATTTT. Translation: CASSFYMNDGSSGNTIYF. The variable domain in full, with the rest retrieved from reference TRBV7-9 and TRBJ1-3, is DTGVSQNPRHKITKRGQNVTFRCDPISEHNRLYWYRQTLGQGPEFLTYFQNEAQLEKSRLLSDRFSAERPKGSFSTLEIQRTEQGDSAMYLCASSFYMNDGSSGNTIYFGEGSWLTVV.

This chain connects TRBV7-9 to TRBJ1-3; D is possibly TRBD1 (5 bases). Per germline, CDR1 SEHNR and CDR2 FQNEAQ (reference sequence). Trimming cost V 5 bases and J 4 bases, with 18 bases left between them. The CDR3 contains 16 residues. CDR3 nucleotides: TGTGCCAGCAGCGCCCCCGGGACCCCGCCCGGAAACACCATATATTTT. Protein: CASSAPGTPPGNTIYF.

This chain connects TRBV5-4 to TRBJ1-4; maybe TRBD1 (6 bases). This CDR3 spans 14 amino acids. Between the trimmed V and J ends, which lost 2 bases and 1 base, there was a span of 6 bases. Germline assignment: CDR1 SGHNT and CDR2 YYREEE (reference sequence). The CDR3 protein is CASSFRGTNEKLFF. The CDR3 nucleotides are TGTGCCAGCAGCTTCAGGGGAACTAATGAAAAACTGTTTTTT.

The chain carries TRBV6-5 and TRBJ1-4; 8 nucleotides line up with TRBD1. This CDR3 spans 14 amino acids. V lost 6 bases to trimming and J lost 6 bases; unmatched junction nucleotides: 6. CDR1 and CDR2 (germline): MNHEY, SVGAGI. The CDR3 protein is CASSPTGVYEKLFF. The CDR3 DNA reads TGTGCCAGCAGCCCGACAGGGGTTTATGAAAAACTGTTTTTT.

J is TRBJ2-5 and V is TRBV15, with D perhaps assigned TRBD1 or TRBD2 (5 bases each). Germline assignment: CDR1 LNHNV and CDR2 YYDKDF (reference sequence). Trimming pared 6 bases from V and 4 bases from J, leaving 18 bases between. The CDR3 loop spans 15 amino acids. CDR3 DNA: TGTGCCACCAGGCCGGACACCGGGGTCTCAGAGACCCAGTACTTC. It yields the protein CATRPDTGVSETQYF.

The V and J genes are TRBV19 and TRBJ1-5; unclear D gene. Per the germline V gene, CDR1 is LNHDA and CDR2 is SQIVND (reference sequence). The CDR3 loop spans 12 amino acids. Trimming cost V 0 bases and J 7 bases, with 4 bases left between them. DNA for the CDR3: TGTGCCAGTAGTATAGATTTGCAGCCCCAGCATTTT. It encodes CASSIDLQPQHF. The entire variable domain, with the rest obtained from reference TRBV19 and TRBJ1-5, is as follows: DGGITQSPKYLFRKEGQNVTLSCEQNLNHDAMYWYRQDPGQGLRLIYYSQIVNDFQKGDIAEGYSVSREKKESFPLTVTSAQKNPTAFYLCASSIDLQPQHFGDGTRLSIL.

The chain employs TRBV7-3 and TRBJ2-1; D could derive from TRBD1 or TRBD2 (5 bases each). V lost 5 bases, J lost 10 bases, and 24 bases lay in between. CDR3 length: 16 amino acids. Germline CDR1 and CDR2: SGHTA and FQGTGA. CDR3 sequence: CASSPSAWDLPLEQFF. CDR3 nucleotide sequence: TGTGCCAGCAGCCCGAGCGCCTGGGACCTCCCCTTAGAGCAGTTCTTC. Full variable domain (rest looked up from reference TRBV7-3 and TRBJ2-1): GAGVSQTPSNKVTEKGKYVELRCDPISGHTALYWYRQSLGQGPEFLIYFQGTGAADDSGLPNDRFFAVRPEGSVSTLKIQRTERGDSAVYLCASSPSAWDLPLEQFFGPGTRLTVL.

The chain joins TRBV14 to TRBJ2-1; 7 bases are shared with TRBD1. There are 13 residues in the CDR3. Germline lookup yields CDR1 SGHDN and CDR2 FVKESK. V lost 5 bases and J lost 10; bases outside the gene matches: 8. CDR3 amino acids: CASSSTGAREQFF. The CDR3 DNA is TGTGCCAGCAGCTCCACAGGGGCCCGGGAGCAGTTCTTC.

The chain carries TRBV4-1 and TRBJ1-2; maybe TRBD1 (5 bases). V gave up 1 base and J gave up 5 bases, with 14 bases separating them. The CDR3 loop spans 15 amino acids. CDR1 and CDR2 from the germline V gene are MGHRA and YSYEKL. The CDR3 DNA sequence: TGCGCCAGCAGCCAAGTGAGGGGACCGCGGTATGGCTACACCTTC. Amino acids: CASSQVRGPRYGYTF.

The chain combines TRBV6-5 with TRBJ1-4, with 10 bases identical to TRBD1. CDR1 and CDR2 from the germline V gene are MNHEY and SVGAGI. The length of the CDR3 is 15 residues. V trimming: 8 bases; J trimming: 5 bases; junction bases outside the gene matches: 8. The DNA of the CDR3 is TGTGCCAGCTCCGATCAGGACAGGGGGAATGAAAAACTGTTTTTT. Translated: CASSDQDRGNEKLFF.

V and J are TRBV9 and TRBJ1-5; the D gene is possibly TRBD1 (5 bases). V was shortened by 3 bases and J by 3 bases, with 10 bases between the two germline ends. Per germline, CDR1 SGDLS and CDR2 YYNGEE. The CDR3 sequence is 14 residues long. The CDR3 region has the DNA TGTGCCAGCAGCGAAGGGGCGGCCAATCAGCCCCAGCATTTT. Amino acids: CASSEGAANQPQHF.

This clone was recorded a few times. The chain joins TRBV29-1 to TRBJ1-3, with a tentative D call TRBD1 (5 bases). This CDR3 spans 14 amino acids. The V end lost 6 bases, the J end lost 4 bases, and 16 bases lay between the germline ends. Looked up from germline, CDR1 is SQVTM and CDR2 is ANQGSEA. This chain's CDR3 is CSVTGSELGNTIYF. The CDR3 nucleotides are TGCAGCGTCACAGGTTCGGAACTCGGAAACACCATATATTTT.

The table lists this clone with a count of one. The V and J genes are TRBV29-1 and TRBJ2-5; D may match TRBD1 or TRBD2 (7 bases each). The CDR3 sequence is 18 residues long. CDR1 SQVTM and CDR2 ANQGSEA come from the germline V gene. V lost 0 bases and J lost 4, with 24 bases in between. This chain's CDR3 is CSVEDPEREGGVVETQYF. The CDR3, as DNA: TGCAGCGTTGAAGATCCGGAGCGGGAAGGGGGCGTGGTAGAGACCCAGTACTTC.

As concerns this clone: A junction boundary mismatches the germline segment, possibly from a read error. The V gene is TRBV5-4, the J gene TRBJ1-1, with 7 bases fitting TRBD1. The CDR3 consists of 13 residues. Germline-derived CDR1 and CDR2 are SGHNT and YYREEE (reference sequence). The CDR3 nucleotides are TGTGCCACCAGCCGACAGGGACGCGCTGAAGCTTTCTTT. It specifies CATSRQGRAEAFF.

The chain couples TRBV28 to TRBJ1-2; the D is unclear. This CDR3 is 12 amino acids long. Germline loops: CDR1 MDHEN, CDR2 SYDVKM. Trimming removed 10 bases at V and 0 bases at J, with 9 bases between. CDR3 nucleotides: TGTGCCACTACAATCCCTAACTATGGCTACACCTTC. This translates into CATTIPNYGYTF.

About this clone itself: Other DNA sequences in the sample encode the same CDR3. The chain employs TRBV7-9 and TRBJ2-1; 8 bases align to TRBD2. This CDR3 region has 13 residues. Germline V gene sequence: CDR1 SEHNR, CDR2 FQNEAQ (reference sequence). The ends lost 5 bases at V and 6 bases at J; junction bases unmatched: 3. CDR3 in amino acids: CASSLAGGNEQFF. The DNA of the CDR3 is TGTGCCAGCAGCCTCGCGGGGGGCAATGAGCAGTTCTTC.

The V and J genes are TRBV5-1 and TRBJ2-2, with D tentatively TRBD1 (6 bases). Germline assignment: CDR1 SGHRS and CDR2 YFSETQ. The CDR3 loop spans 15 amino acids. V was trimmed by 8 bases and J by 2 bases, leaving 16 bases between them. In DNA, the CDR3 is TGCGCCAGTCTACCCGGGACACCCAACACCGGGGAGCTGTTTTTT. As protein: CASLPGTPNTGELFF.

This clone was found once. The V and J genes are TRBV6-1 and TRBJ2-7; 7 nucleotides align to TRBD2. The ends lost 1 base at V and 1 base at J; junction bases unmatched: 7. The germline V gene encodes CDR1 MNHNS and CDR2 SASEGT. The CDR3 extends over 16 amino acids. This chain's CDR3 is CASSEELGRGSYEQYF. The DNA for the CDR3 is TGTGCCAGCAGTGAAGAGTTGGGGCGGGGGTCCTACGAGCAGTACTTC.

J is TRBJ2-3 and V is TRBV18; TRBD1 might be the D (5 bases). This CDR3 contains 14 residues. Trimming stripped 3 bases from V and 5 bases from J, with 12 bases between. Germline CDR1 KGHSH, CDR2 LQKENI. This chain's CDR3 is CASSPEAQGDTQYF. Written as DNA, the CDR3 is TGTGCCAGCTCACCGGAAGCCCAGGGAGATACGCAGTATTTT. The whole variable domain, filled in from reference TRBV18 and TRBJ2-3, reads NAGVMQNPRHLVRRRGQEARLRCSPMKGHSHVYWYRQLPEEGLKFMVYLQKENIIDESGMPKERFSAEFPKEGPSILRIQQVVRGDSAAYFCASSPEAQGDTQYFGPGTRLTVL.

The rearrangement uses TRBV29-1 and TRBJ2-1; no definite D call. Germline assignment: CDR1 SQVTM and CDR2 ANQGSEA. CDR3 size: 12 residues. V lost 4 bases to trimming and J lost 8 bases, with 12 bases between them. The CDR3 coding sequence is TGCAGCGTTGTAGGGCTAGTTGATGAGCAGTTCTTC. Residues: CSVVGLVDEQFF.

The chain recombines TRBV5-6 with TRBJ1-5; unclear D gene. Germline V lookup: CDR1 SGHDT, CDR2 YYEEEE. The CDR3 is 13 residues long. V was trimmed by 0 bases and J by 4 bases, leaving 5 bases between them. The CDR3 DNA sequence: TGTGCCAGCAGCTTGGGAGTGAATCAGCCCCAGCATTTT. Its protein is CASSLGVNQPQHF.

V gene TRBV20-1 combines with J gene TRBJ2-1; TRBD1 agrees at 7 bases. The CDR3 is 11 amino acids. V lost 6 bases to trimming and J lost 9 bases; unmatched junction nucleotides: 5. The germline CDR1 and CDR2 sequences are DFQATT and SNEGSKA (reference sequence). The CDR3 loop reads CSANRGSEQFF. The CDR3 nucleotides are TGCAGTGCAAACAGGGGATCTGAGCAGTTCTTC.

This clone has only one observation. The chain links TRBV28 to TRBJ2-1; TRBD2 matches at 8 bases. Trimming removed 5 bases from V and 2 bases from J; junction bases left unmatched: 8. This CDR3 spans 16 amino acids. Looked up from germline, CDR1 is MDHEN and CDR2 is SYDVKM. CDR3 sequence reads: CASSRRLGLAYNEQFF. CDR3 nucleotides: TGTGCCAGCAGTCGTAGGTTGGGACTAGCCTACAATGAGCAGTTCTTC.

Judged by abundance, this clone is medium-sized. The rearrangement joins TRBV2 to TRBJ2-7; 9 bases are a match to TRBD2. CDR3 length: 12 residues. The junction had 2 bases not matched to a gene; V was cut back by 7 bases and J by 4 bases. Germline CDR1 is SNHLY and CDR2 is FYNNEI. For the CDR3, the DNA is TGTGCCAGCACTAGCGGGACATACGAGCAGTACTTC. This encodes CASTSGTYEQYF.

This chain links TRBV7-6 with TRBJ2-1; D remains unclear. V shed 0 bases and J shed 4 bases, with 7 bases lying between them. The CDR3 runs to 14 residues. Germline V gene sequence: CDR1 SGHVS, CDR2 FNYEAQ. Written as DNA, the CDR3 is TGTGCCAGCAGCTTAGCGGGATTTTACAATGAGCAGTTCTTC. The encoded protein is CASSLAGFYNEQFF. Drawing the rest from reference TRBV7-6 and TRBJ2-1, the complete variable domain is GAGVSQSPRYKVTKRGQDVALRCDPISGHVSLYWYRQALGQGPEFLTYFNYEAQQDKSGLPNDRFSAERPEGSISTLTIQRTEQRDSAMYRCASSLAGFYNEQFFGPGTRLTVL.

The chain is built from TRBV28 and TRBJ2-1; 7 nucleotides align to TRBD1. The germline V gene encodes CDR1 MDHEN and CDR2 SYDVKM. V dropped 4 bases and J dropped 5; count of bases not matched to a gene: 8. The CDR3 runs to 15 residues. CDR3 bases: TGTGCCAGCAGTTACGTGGACAGGACGCACAATGAGCAGTTCTTC. It yields the protein CASSYVDRTHNEQFF.

This rearrangement joins TRBV6-5 to TRBJ1-6, with 11 bases fitting TRBD1. The CDR3 spans 15 residues. Germline V gene data show CDR1 as MNHEY and CDR2 as SVGAGI. V lost 4 bases and J lost 9; bases outside the gene matches: 5. CDR3 DNA: TGTGCCAGCAGTTCGTCCGGGACAGGGGGTTCACCCCTCCACTTT. Protein sequence: CASSSSGTGGSPLHF.

The chain combines TRBV18 with TRBJ2-7; D unresolved. The CDR3 covers 13 residues. Trimming shortened V by 10 bases and J by 2 bases, and 15 bases separated the two germline ends. Germline loops: CDR1 KGHSH, CDR2 LQKENI. In DNA, the CDR3 is TGTGCCACCCACCCAGACAACGCCTACGAGCAGTACTTC. Protein: CATHPDNAYEQYF.